Sequencing of this T cell receptor (beta chain) was carried out in a study of T cells expressing NK-cell markers (dated by TCRdb to 2020 to 2021). Study-level background: TCR beta-chain repertoires were profiled in sorted CD3+CD56+NKG2C+, CD3+CD56+NKG2C- and CD3+CD56-NKG2C+ T-cell subsets from several donors. Among the eight sequenced donors, seven were HCMV-seropositive and one was HCMV-seronegative. Randomly selected healthy volunteers, three men and five women, were used as the eight sequenced donors. Illumina HiSeq 2000/2500, MiSeq or NextSeq was used to sequence libraries as 2 x 150 bp reads.

Study-level results and caveats: For more than 5 donors, the dominant CD3+CD56+NKG2C+ clonotypes were among the top 10 CD8+ clonotypes and accounted for about 1.0-7.0% of CD8+ T cells. It remained unclear whether the expanded NKG2C-expressing T cell clones were specific for HCMV antigens. Those dominant clonotypes were again the most abundant among CD3+CD56-NKG2C+ cells in a few donors, at about 25-60.1%.

To determine HCMV serostatus, a commercial ELISA kit was used to detect HCMV-specific IgG in serum. Peripheral blood mononuclear cells were isolated from blood by Ficoll density gradient centrifugation. Instrument used: Illumina HiSeq 2000. 5'RACE template switching, by which a universal primer site and unique molecular identifiers were added, was used to make TCR beta cDNA libraries. Priming for cDNA synthesis came from the TCR beta constant segment, and two successive PCR amplification steps followed. On the authors' methods: MIGEC was used to demultiplex reads and group reads by UMI, and MiTCR was used to assemble and quantify clonotypes. Only TCR cDNA sequences supported by at least two reads were kept to exclude erroneous sequences. The tcR package was used for downstream repertoire analysis, and clonotypes were matched across fractions by CDR3 nucleotide sequence plus V segment. Antigen specificity was annotated against VDJdb with VDJmatch, allowing one amino acid substitution in CDR3. TCRdb reprocessed the reads and assigns one entry to each CDR3 protein sequence, leaving out DNA. The V and J calls and clone size come from TCRdb's table, not from the authors' own analysis. The sample table holds over 100,000 distinct CDR3 sequences. Roughly 18% of the sample lies in the top ten.

A word on this clonotype: This receptor's antigen is unknown.

CDR1 SGHNT and CDR2 YYREEE were looked up in the germline V gene (reference sequence). The cysteine opens and the phenylalanine closes a CDR3 of 14 amino acids. No nucleotide data were recorded. The sequence was collected from a woman aged 18-70 years in good health. The chain is made from TRBV5-4 and TRBJ2-5; the D call from TCRdb, TRBD1, cannot be confirmed without DNA. Material for sequencing was blood T cells: a sorted CD56 or NKG2C T cell subset, CD4+ or CD8+ T cells, or bulk PBMC T cells (not recorded which). The CDR3 corresponds to CASSARTVEETQYF.